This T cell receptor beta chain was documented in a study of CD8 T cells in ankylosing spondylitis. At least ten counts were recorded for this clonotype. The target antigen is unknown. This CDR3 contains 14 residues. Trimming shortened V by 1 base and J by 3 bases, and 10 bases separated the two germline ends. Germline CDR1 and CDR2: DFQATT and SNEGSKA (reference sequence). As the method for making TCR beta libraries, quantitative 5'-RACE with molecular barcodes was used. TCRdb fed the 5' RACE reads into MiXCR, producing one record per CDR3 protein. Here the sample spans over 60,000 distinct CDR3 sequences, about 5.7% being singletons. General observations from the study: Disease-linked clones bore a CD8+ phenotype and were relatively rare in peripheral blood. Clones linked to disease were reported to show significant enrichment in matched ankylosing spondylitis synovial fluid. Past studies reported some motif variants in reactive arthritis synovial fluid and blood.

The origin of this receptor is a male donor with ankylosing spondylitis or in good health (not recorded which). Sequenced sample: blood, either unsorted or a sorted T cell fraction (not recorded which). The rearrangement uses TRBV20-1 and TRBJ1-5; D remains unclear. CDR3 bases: TGCAGTGCTAGAGTTGCGATAGACAATCAGCCCCAGCATTTT. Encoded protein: CSARVAIDNQPQHF.